This is a list of T cell receptor beta chains from one sample in a study of shared clonotypes between healthy human individuals. Only in-frame clones appear in the TCRdb table, and some are missing; sequencing was by immunoSEQ multiplex PCR. The sample shows more than 2 million clones, more than 90% of them seen only once. The material sequenced was naive CD4+ T cells sorted from blood. These receptor sequences come from a man aged 18 to 30 in good health. Each CDR3 is given without its conserved first and last residue.

v_call	j_call	cdr3_aa
TRBV15	TRBJ1-4	ATGSNADEKLF
TRBV4-3	TRBJ2-1	ASSLQLAGKGNEQF
TRBV18	TRBJ1-5	ASSEGTEENQPQH
TRBV19	TRBJ1-5	ASSQEGGNQPQH
TRBV28	TRBJ2-7	ASRPRGTGSYEQY
TRBV25-1	TRBJ2-1	ASSDRDRGYNEQF
TRBV7-2	TRBJ2-1	ASALPIGNEQF
TRBV11-2	TRBJ2-7	ASSQLMGNEQY
TRBV2	TRBJ2-7	ASGHEEGPYEQY
TRBV10-1	TRBJ2-7	ASSSKGSEQY
TRBV7-2	TRBJ2-1	ASSPGLAGGRGSYNEQF
TRBV10-3	TRBJ2-3	AISGGLRTDTQY
TRBV6-5	TRBJ1-2	ASRHTMDYGYT
TRBV6-6	TRBJ1-5	ASIEGRGGNQPQH
TRBV10-2	TRBJ2-7	ASSESGTLRNEQY
TRBV5-1	TRBJ2-7	ASSLGEGSYEQY
TRBV10-3	TRBJ2-7	AISESPGGPFI
TRBV28	TRBJ1-2	ASSTKRENYGYT
TRBV29-1	TRBJ2-7	SVLGQGRSEYEQY
TRBV28	TRBJ1-2	ASSFRAGGSGYT
TRBV7-9	TRBJ2-7	ASSPLTGGNEQY
TRBV30	TRBJ2-5	AWIKGAAGTQY
TRBV5-1	TRBJ2-1	ASSLVQGREDEQF
TRBV6-5	TRBJ1-5	ASRRDGLNQPQH
TRBV7-2	TRBJ2-7	ASSPPGRYEQY
TRBV19	TRBJ1-4	ASSTVVATNEKLF
TRBV18	TRBJ1-5	ASSPTPRSNQPQH
TRBV5-1	TRBJ2-2	ASSFEGGWTGELF
TRBV6-6	TRBJ2-1	ASSKLAGAYNEQF
TRBV21-1	TRBJ2-7	ASSIRQMTYEQY
TRBV7-2	TRBJ2-3	ASSSVAGRTDTQY
TRBV2	TRBJ2-7	ASSGASGRITLREQY
TRBV30	TRBJ2-7	AWTFGQGSTYEQY
TRBV6-5	TRBJ2-7	ASSITDRGSYEQY
TRBV6-5	TRBJ2-4	ASSTGTGTKNIQY
TRBV11-2	TRBJ2-2	ASSSLGELF
TRBV2	TRBJ2-1	ASKPGLAEQF
TRBV11-2	TRBJ2-5	ASSPGTSGSGETQY
TRBV6-5	TRBJ1-2	ASSYSFRGLSYGYT
TRBV30	TRBJ1-6	AWSVGGTASRSPLH
TRBV12-5	TRBJ2-7	ASGLTGEGEQY
TRBV30	TRBJ2-1	ALEPTVDQQF
TRBV29-1	TRBJ2-1	SVDRVGGGNEQF
TRBV5-1	TRBJ1-6	ASRKDRGNSPLH
TRBV10-3	TRBJ2-2	AISESEGADTGELF